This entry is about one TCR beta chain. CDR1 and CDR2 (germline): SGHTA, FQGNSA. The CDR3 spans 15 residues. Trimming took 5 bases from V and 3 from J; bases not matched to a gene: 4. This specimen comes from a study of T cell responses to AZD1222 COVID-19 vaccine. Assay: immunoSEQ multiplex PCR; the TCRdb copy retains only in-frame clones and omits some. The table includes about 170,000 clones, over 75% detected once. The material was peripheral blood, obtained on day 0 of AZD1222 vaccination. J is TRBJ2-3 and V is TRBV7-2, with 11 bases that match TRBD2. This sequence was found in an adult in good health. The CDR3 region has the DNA TGTGCCAGCAGCCAACTAGCGGGGGTAACAGATACGCAGTATTTT. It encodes CASSQLAGVTDTQYF.